This T cell receptor (beta chain) derives from a study of T cell responses to AZD1222 COVID-19 vaccine. Study-level findings and limits: Following two doses of AZD1222, Spike-specific TCR breadth and depth rose. Scientists sampled the repertoires only once the peak T cell response had passed. Spike as a whole was targeted by vaccine-associated CD4 TCRs, dominant at 160-218 and 743-854.

A word on this clone: No antigen is known for it.

Germline V gene data show CDR1 as MNHEY and CDR2 as SMNVEV (reference sequence). V lost 6 bases, J lost 0 bases, and 11 bases lay in between. The CDR3 covers 14 residues. Clones were sequenced by immunoSEQ multiplex PCR, and TCRdb holds only the in-frame ones, with some missing. The repertoire holds 150,000 or so clones, with approximately 93% as singletons. The sample here was peripheral blood, taken 28 days after the second AZD1222 dose. This TCR was sampled from an adult who received the AZD1222 COVID-19 vaccine. The chain carries TRBV27 and TRBJ1-1, with D perhaps TRBD1 (5 bases). CDR3 loop: CASSSSQVNTEAFF. CDR3 DNA: TGTGCCAGCAGCTCCTCACAGGTGAACACTGAAGCTTTCTTT.